Listed below are T cell receptor beta chains from one sample, sequenced in a study of cytomegalovirus exposure and HLA in healthy donors. Sequencing used immunoSEQ multiplex PCR; TCRdb keeps in-frame clones, though not all of them. The sample contains about 170,000 clones, more than 70% of which appear only once. Sequenced input: PBMCs. Receptors originate from a male donor in good health and CMV-seronegative. CDR3s include the opening cysteine and the closing phenylalanine or tryptophan. D genes are given only for firm matches. The size entry is marked missing in some rows and otherwise reads once, few, many or a size class.

CDR3nt	CDR3aa	j_gene	abundance	d_gene	v_gene
TGCAGCGTTGGCCAGGGACAGGGAGGCGGCTACACCTTC	CSVGQGQGGGYTF	TRBJ1-2	.	TRBD1	TRBV29-1
TGTGCCACCAGCAGAGAGGGTCGGAGCGGGAGAGGAGAGACCCAGTACTTC	CATSREGRSGRGETQYF	TRBJ2-5	.	TRBD2	TRBV15
TGTGCCAGCAGCCTCCTAGCGGGAGTTGTCAATGAGCAGTTCTTC	CASSLLAGVVNEQFF	TRBJ2-1	.	TRBD2	TRBV6-5
TGCGCCAGCAGTCGACCGCAGCGAACGGGGACACCCCCCGCTGAAGCTTTCTTT	CASSRPQRTGTPPAEAFF	TRBJ1-1	.	.	TRBV23-1
TGTGCCACCAGCAGTGGGACTTCTAATGAGCAGTTCTTC	CATSSGTSNEQFF	TRBJ2-1	.	.	TRBV15
TGTGCCAGCAGGCCCGCGGGACAGGGGGCGATATTTGGGAGTCAGCCCCAGCATTTT	CASRPAGQGAIFGSQPQHF	TRBJ1-5	.	TRBD1	TRBV28
TGTGCCATCAGGGCAGGCCAGCGGGAAAAACTGTTTTTT	CAIRAGQREKLFF	TRBJ1-4	.	.	TRBV10-3
TGTGCCAGTAGTATAGGGGGACAGGGCTACTTTGGCTACACCTTC	CASSIGGQGYFGYTF	TRBJ1-2	few	TRBD1	TRBV19
TGTTCCAGCAGCGTCCATCCGGACAGGGAGACCCAGTACTTC	CSSSVHPDRETQYF	TRBJ2-5	.	TRBD1	TRBV7-9
TGTGCCAGCAGTCCCGTACAGGGGAGAGAGACCCAGTACTTC	CASSPVQGRETQYF	TRBJ2-5	.	TRBD1	TRBV2
TGTGCCAGCAGCTCAACCCCCCGACAGGGCTATTCACCCCTCCACTTT	CASSSTPRQGYSPLHF	TRBJ1-6	.	TRBD1	TRBV11-2
TGTGCCTGGAGCCCTAAGACTAGCGGGAGGGGCGAGCAGTACTTC	CAWSPKTSGRGEQYF	TRBJ2-7	few	TRBD2	TRBV30
TGCAGCGGGACGGCTAGCGGGGGCGAGCAGTACTTC	CSGTASGGEQYF	TRBJ2-7	.	TRBD2	TRBV29-1
TGTGCCAGCAGCTTGCCCCAGGGGACCTACAATGAGCAGTTCTTC	CASSLPQGTYNEQFF	TRBJ2-1	once	.	TRBV5-4
TGCAGCGTCCGACAGGGGGCGGAAAACATTCAGTACTTC	CSVRQGAENIQYF	TRBJ2-4	.	TRBD1	TRBV29-1
TGTGCCAGCACCCTTAGCGGGACCACAGATACGCAGTATTTT	CASTLSGTTDTQYF	TRBJ2-3	.	TRBD2	TRBV28
TGTGCCAGCAGCTTCTCGCCCCGGGACAGGGCCTCGTTC	CASSFSPRDRASF	TRBJ2-7	.	TRBD1	TRBV7-3
TGTGCCAGTAGTATGCTCTCGGACAGTCCTAATCAGCCCCAGCATTTT	CASSMLSDSPNQPQHF	TRBJ1-5	.	.	TRBV19
TGTGCCAGCAGCCGAGATATACTAGCGGGGGGCCAAGAGACCCAGTACTTC	CASSRDILAGGQETQYF	TRBJ2-5	once	TRBD2	TRBV7-2
TGCGCCAGCAGCTTGGGACAGGGGGTGTATGGCTACACCTTC	CASSLGQGVYGYTF	TRBJ1-2	.	TRBD1	TRBV5-1
TGTGCCAGCAGCCAAGATCTACAAGAGACCCAGTACTTC	CASSQDLQETQYF	TRBJ2-5	.	.	TRBV14
TGTGCCAGCAGCTTTAGTCCGGCTGGAAACACCATATATTTT	CASSFSPAGNTIYF	TRBJ1-3	.	.	TRBV5-6
TGTGCCAGCACCCTAAACACTGAAGCTTTCTTT	CASTLNTEAFF	TRBJ1-1	few	.	TRBV6-6
TGTGCCAGTAGTATGGGCACGGGAAACGAAAAACTGTTTTTT	CASSMGTGNEKLFF	TRBJ1-4	.	.	TRBV19
TGTGCCAGCAGCGGTACAGGGGGCCCGGATCAGCCCCAGCATTTT	CASSGTGGPDQPQHF	TRBJ1-5	.	TRBD1	TRBV9
TGCAGCGTTAGCGGAGGGACGAATCAGCCCCAGCATTTT	CSVSGGTNQPQHF	TRBJ1-5	.	.	TRBV29-1
TGTGCCAGCAGCCGGAGGGACAGAAGCACAGATACGCAGTATTTT	CASSRRDRSTDTQYF	TRBJ2-3	.	.	TRBV7-9
TGTGCCAGCAGTGCCGGGGGGACCCAGTACTTC	CASSAGGTQYF	TRBJ2-5	.	.	TRBV6-1
TGTGCCAGCAGCACACAGGATTACTATGGCTACACCTTC	CASSTQDYYGYTF	TRBJ1-2	.	.	TRBV27
TGTGCCATCCAGACAGGGGATCAGCCCCAGCATTTT	CAIQTGDQPQHF	TRBJ1-5	.	TRBD1	TRBV2
TGTGCCAGCTCACCTCTTGTATCTAGCACAGATACGCAGTATTTT	CASSPLVSSTDTQYF	TRBJ2-3	.	.	TRBV18
TGTGCCAGCATAGGAGGGGGACAGGGGGCGGCGGGAAACACCATATATTTT	CASIGGGQGAAGNTIYF	TRBJ1-3	.	TRBD1	TRBV5-6
TGTGCCAGCTCACCTACCTACACCGGGACAGGGGCCTACGAGCAGTACTTC	CASSPTYTGTGAYEQYF	TRBJ2-7	.	TRBD1	TRBV18
TGTGCCAGCAGCCAAGATCCTCATAGGGGGGGCGACTACGAGCAGTACTTC	CASSQDPHRGGDYEQYF	TRBJ2-7	once	.	TRBV4-2
TGTGCCAGCAGCTTTACGGGGCAAGAGACCCAGTACTTC	CASSFTGQETQYF	TRBJ2-5	.	.	TRBV5-8
TGTGCCAGTAGTAGGACAGGGGGCAATCAGCCCCAGCATTTT	CASSRTGGNQPQHF	TRBJ1-5	.	TRBD1	TRBV19
TGTGCCAGTAGTCGGGACAGGGCTGGCTACGAGCAGTACTTC	CASSRDRAGYEQYF	TRBJ2-7	.	TRBD1	TRBV19
TGTGCCAGCAGCCCCACAGGGACTGGGGCCAACGTCCTGACTTTC	CASSPTGTGANVLTF	TRBJ2-6	.	.	TRBV5-4
TGTGCCAGCAGCTCGAGACTAGCGGGGAGGGAGACCCAGTACTTC	CASSSRLAGRETQYF	TRBJ2-5	.	TRBD2	TRBV11-2
TGTGCTAGTGGTTTGTCCTACCCCGTGACAGGGGACTATGGCTACACCTTC	CASGLSYPVTGDYGYTF	TRBJ1-2	.	TRBD1	TRBV12-5
TGTGCAAGTCGCCAACACACCGAAGACAGGCTCCCCCTGGGAAACACCATATATTTT	CASRQHTEDRLPLGNTIYF	TRBJ1-3	few	.	TRBV12-2
TGCGCCAGCAGCCAGGACCGGACAGCGCACTACGAGCAGTACTTC	CASSQDRTAHYEQYF	TRBJ2-7	.	.	TRBV4-3
TGTGCCAGCAGCGTAGTTGTAGCGGGGGGGGGTCCGCAGTATTTT	CASSVVVAGGGPQYF	TRBJ2-3	once	TRBD2	TRBV9
TGTGCCATCAGTGAGGTGGTCGAGTACGAGCAGTACTTC	CAISEVVEYEQYF	TRBJ2-7	.	.	TRBV10-3
TGTGCCAGCAGCGAAAAACAGGGTTGGGAGACCCAGTACTTC	CASSEKQGWETQYF	TRBJ2-5	.	.	TRBV9
TGTGCCAGCAGCCCCACTATCAGGGCTGAAGCTTTCTTT	CASSPTIRAEAFF	TRBJ1-1	.	.	TRBV5-6
TGTGCCACGCACCTAGCGGGTCGCGAGCAGTACTTC	CATHLAGREQYF	TRBJ2-7	.	TRBD2	TRBV6-1
TGTGCCAGCACGGGGGGCACTCACTATGGCTACACCTTC	CASTGGTHYGYTF	TRBJ1-2	.	.	TRBV2
TGTGCCACCAGCAGAGATCGACTAGCCGCAAACACCGGGGAGCTGTTTTTT	CATSRDRLAANTGELFF	TRBJ2-2	.	TRBD2	TRBV15
TGTGCCAGCGTACGGGAAGATACGCAGTATTTT	CASVREDTQYF	TRBJ2-3	.	.	TRBV6-1
TGTGCCAGCAGTTTAGAACCAGCGGCCTCCTACGAGCAGTACTTC	CASSLEPAASYEQYF	TRBJ2-7	.	.	TRBV27
TGTGCCAGCGCCCGACTAGCGGTTCAAGAGACCCAGTACTTC	CASARLAVQETQYF	TRBJ2-5	.	TRBD2	TRBV27